This T cell receptor (beta chain) came from a study of blood T cell repertoires in COVID-19. Authors' processing steps: Reference gene primers were amplified, and this amplification served to estimate nucleated cell counts. This table comes from immunoSEQ multiplex PCR, and its TCRdb copy is limited to in-frame clones, with some not included. The V and J calls and clone size are taken from that table; D and trimming were inferred from the DNA. This repertoire shows roughly 350,000 clones, about 90% found once; its top ten account for about 7%. This CDR3 is 15 amino acids long. Trimming took 3 bases from V and 3 from J; bases not matched to a gene: 2. The V gene's germline CDR1 is LGHNA and CDR2 YSLEER.

The J gene is TRBJ1-4, the V gene TRBV4-3; 9 bases fit TRBD1. This receptor was identified in a woman in her sixties or seventies with COVID-19, enrolled during active disease. What was sequenced was peripheral blood. The CDR3 is CASSHGTGPNEKLFF. The CDR3 region has the DNA TGCGCCAGCAGCCATGGGACAGGGCCTAATGAAAAACTGTTTTTT.